Described below is a single T cell receptor (beta chain) sequence and its context. CDR1 SGDLS and CDR2 YYNGEE come from the germline V gene. Trimming stripped 4 bases from V and 5 bases from J, with 12 bases between. This CDR3 is 13 amino acids long. This record belongs to a study of T cell changes during pregnancy in multiple sclerosis. TCRdb keeps only in-frame clones here, not all; method: immunoSEQ multiplex PCR. The repertoire includes about 68,000 clones, about 90% of them detected once, and around 0.86% sits in the top ten. This specimen was peripheral blood, taken in the second trimester of pregnancy. The chain is built from TRBV9 and TRBJ2-5; no reliable D call. The sequence came from a female donor with multiple sclerosis, enrolled in a pregnancy study. The CDR3 here is CASSMGPRETQYF. DNA of the CDR3: TGTGCCAGCAGCATGGGCCCAAGGGAGACCCAGTACTTC.